This T cell receptor beta chain derives from a study of blood T cell repertoires in COVID-19. Study-level information: From the United States, Italy and Spain came samples of acute and convalescent COVID-19. From T cells, B-cell-depleted T cells, or PBMCs came the material, which was cDNA or gDNA.

The repertoire was sequenced with immunoSEQ multiplex PCR; TCRdb's copy has only in-frame clones and lacks some. The table records fewer than 200,000 clones, under 90% of them present only once. The CDR3 loop spans 14 amino acids. V lost 1 base and J lost 5, with 12 bases in between. Germline CDR1 SGHRS, CDR2 YFSETQ. The sequence derives from a human donor in a cohort sampled during active COVID-19. The chain employs TRBV5-1 and TRBJ1-1; D is perhaps TRBD1 (6 bases). Sequenced material: peripheral blood. The CDR3, as DNA: TGCGCCAGCAGCTTGCTGGGGGCGGGTACTGAAGCTTTCTTT. This encodes CASSLLGAGTEAFF. Variable domain in full (rest from reference TRBV5-1 and TRBJ1-1): KAGVTQTPRYLIKTRGQQVTLSCSPISGHRSVSWYQQTPGQGLQFLFEYFSETQRNKGNFPGRFSGRQFSNSRSEMNVSTLELGDSALYLCASSLLGAGTEAFFGQGTRLTVV.